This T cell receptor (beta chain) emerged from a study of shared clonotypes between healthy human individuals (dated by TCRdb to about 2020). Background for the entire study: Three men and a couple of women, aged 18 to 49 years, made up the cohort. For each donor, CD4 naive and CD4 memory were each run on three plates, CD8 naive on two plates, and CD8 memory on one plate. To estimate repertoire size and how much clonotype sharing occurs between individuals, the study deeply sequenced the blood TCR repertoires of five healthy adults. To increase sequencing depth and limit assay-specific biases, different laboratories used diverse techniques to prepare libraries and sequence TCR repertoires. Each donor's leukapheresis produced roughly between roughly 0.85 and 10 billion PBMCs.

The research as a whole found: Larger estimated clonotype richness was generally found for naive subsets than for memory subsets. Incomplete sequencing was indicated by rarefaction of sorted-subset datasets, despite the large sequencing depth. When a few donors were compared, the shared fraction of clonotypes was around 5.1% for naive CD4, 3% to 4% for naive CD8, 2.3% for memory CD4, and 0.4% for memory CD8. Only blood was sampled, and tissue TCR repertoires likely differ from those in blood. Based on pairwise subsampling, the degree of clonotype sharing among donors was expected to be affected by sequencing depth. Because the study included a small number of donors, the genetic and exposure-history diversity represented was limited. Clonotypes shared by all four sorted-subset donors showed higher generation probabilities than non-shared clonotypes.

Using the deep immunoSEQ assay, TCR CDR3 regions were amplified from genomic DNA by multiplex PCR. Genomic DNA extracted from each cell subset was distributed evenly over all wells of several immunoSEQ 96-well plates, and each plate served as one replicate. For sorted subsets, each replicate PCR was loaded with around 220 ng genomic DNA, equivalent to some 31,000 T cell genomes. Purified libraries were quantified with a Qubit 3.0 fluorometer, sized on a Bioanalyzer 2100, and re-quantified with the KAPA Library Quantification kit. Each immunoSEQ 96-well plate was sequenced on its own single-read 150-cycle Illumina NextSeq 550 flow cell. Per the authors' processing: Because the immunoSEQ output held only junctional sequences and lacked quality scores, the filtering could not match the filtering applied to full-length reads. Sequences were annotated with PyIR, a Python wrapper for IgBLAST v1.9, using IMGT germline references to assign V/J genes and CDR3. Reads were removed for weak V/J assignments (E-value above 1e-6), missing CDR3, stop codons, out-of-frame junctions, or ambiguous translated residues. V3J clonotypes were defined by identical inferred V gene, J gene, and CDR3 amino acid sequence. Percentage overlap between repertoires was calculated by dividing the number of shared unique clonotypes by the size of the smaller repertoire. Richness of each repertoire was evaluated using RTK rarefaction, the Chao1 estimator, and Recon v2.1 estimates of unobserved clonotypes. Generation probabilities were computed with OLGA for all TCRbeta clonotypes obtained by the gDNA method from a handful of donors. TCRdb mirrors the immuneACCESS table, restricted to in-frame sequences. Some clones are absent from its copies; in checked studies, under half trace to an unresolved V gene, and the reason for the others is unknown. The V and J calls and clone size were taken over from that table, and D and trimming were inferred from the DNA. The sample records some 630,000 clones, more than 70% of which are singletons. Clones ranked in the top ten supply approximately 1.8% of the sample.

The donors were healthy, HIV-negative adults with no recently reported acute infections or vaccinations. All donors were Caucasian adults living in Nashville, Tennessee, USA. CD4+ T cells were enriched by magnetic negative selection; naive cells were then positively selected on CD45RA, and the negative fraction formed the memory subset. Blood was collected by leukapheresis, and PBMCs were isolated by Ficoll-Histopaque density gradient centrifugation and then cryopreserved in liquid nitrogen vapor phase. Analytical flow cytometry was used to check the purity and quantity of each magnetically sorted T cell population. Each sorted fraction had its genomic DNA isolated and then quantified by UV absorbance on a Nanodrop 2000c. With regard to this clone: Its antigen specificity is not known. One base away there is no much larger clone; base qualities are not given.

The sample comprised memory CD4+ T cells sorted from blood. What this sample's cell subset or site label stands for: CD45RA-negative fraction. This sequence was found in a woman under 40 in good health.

The CDR3 loop reads CATSSPWDRGAGANVLTF. The nucleotide sequence reads TGTGCCACCAGCAGCCCCTGGGACAGAGGAGCTGGGGCCAACGTCCTGACTTTC. The V and J genes are TRBV15 and TRBJ2-6; the junction holds 7 bases that match TRBD1. V ends up 3 bases short and J 2 bases short, with an unmatched junction base count of 10. The cysteine opens and the phenylalanine closes a CDR3 of 18 amino acids. Just CDR3 DNA is preserved here, 54 bases in frame from base 1. The germline V gene (reference sequence) yields LNHNV for CDR1 and YYDKDF for CDR2.